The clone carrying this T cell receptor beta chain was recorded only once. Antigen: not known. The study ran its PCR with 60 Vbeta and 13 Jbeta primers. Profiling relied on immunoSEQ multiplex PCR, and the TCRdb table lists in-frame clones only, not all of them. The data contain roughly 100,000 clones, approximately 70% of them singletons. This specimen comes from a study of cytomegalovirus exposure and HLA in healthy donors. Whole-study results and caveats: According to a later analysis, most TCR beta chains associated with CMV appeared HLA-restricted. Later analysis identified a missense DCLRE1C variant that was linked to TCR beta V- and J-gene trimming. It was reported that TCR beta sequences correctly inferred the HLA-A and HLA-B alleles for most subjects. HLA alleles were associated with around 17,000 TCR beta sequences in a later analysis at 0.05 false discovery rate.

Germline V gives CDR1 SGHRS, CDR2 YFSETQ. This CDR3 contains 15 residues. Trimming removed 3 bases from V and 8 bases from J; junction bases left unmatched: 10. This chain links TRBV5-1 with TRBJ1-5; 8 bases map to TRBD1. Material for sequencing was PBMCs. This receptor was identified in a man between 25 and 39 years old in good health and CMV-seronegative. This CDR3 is CASSWDTGGSEPQHF. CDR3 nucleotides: TGCGCCAGCAGCTGGGACACAGGGGGTAGTGAGCCCCAGCATTTT.